This T cell receptor (beta chain) was observed in a study of cytomegalovirus exposure and HLA in healthy donors. Study overall: The approximately 610 first-cohort repertoires shared a platform with the approximately 120 validation repertoires, as reported in a later analysis. Whole-study findings and limits: Most TCR sequences were rare, but some public TCRs occurred in many donors. Some TCR beta chains (roughly 160 of them) were listed as cytomegalovirus-associated.

The CDR3 is made up of 14 amino acids. Germline CDR1 is SGHTS and CDR2 is YDEGEE. V lost 2 bases and J lost 4; bases outside the gene matches: 3. It was the 120-subject validation cohort, separate from the approximately 670-subject first cohort, to which the donors belonged. Clones were sequenced by immunoSEQ multiplex PCR, and TCRdb holds only the in-frame ones, with some missing. Among 65,000 to 95,000 clones listed, approximately 95% were seen once. A word on this clone: As yet, its antigen is unknown.

This receptor was obtained from a man aged 18 to 30 in good health and CMV-seronegative. The V and J genes are TRBV5-8 and TRBJ2-5; 9 nucleotides agree with TRBD1. The source material was PBMCs. This CDR3 reads CASSLGTGRETQYF. The CDR3 bases are TGTGCCAGCAGCTTAGGGACAGGGAGAGAGACCCAGTACTTC.